Sequencing of this T cell receptor (beta chain) was carried out in a study of blood T cell repertoires in COVID-19. Study summary: Some COVID-19 samples were acute and others convalescent; all came from the United States, Italy and Spain. Sample material is recorded as cDNA or gDNA derived from T cells, B-cell-depleted T cells, or PBMCs.

Clones were read by immunoSEQ multiplex PCR, and TCRdb kept only the in-frame ones, dropping some. The sample lists approximately 200,000 clones; roughly 82% were seen once. Germline V gene sequence: CDR1 MNHEY, CDR2 SMNVEV (reference sequence). The CDR3 has 16 amino acids. Unmatched junction bases numbered 7, after V lost 6 bases and J lost 2 bases. The participants were between roughly 18 and 90 years old and came from about two dozen US areas. Recovered status applied to Cohort 3 donors who had two consecutive negative PCRs. It also applied to those with clearance or with symptom resolution. The sequence was obtained from a woman aged 25-40 years who had recovered from COVID-19. The rearrangement uses TRBV27 and TRBJ2-2, with 9 bases that match TRBD1. Sequenced sample: PBMCs or T cells enriched from blood (not recorded which). DNA for the CDR3: TGTGCCAGCAGACCTAGGACAGGGGATAACACCGGGGAGCTGTTTTTT. Amino acids: CASRPRTGDNTGELFF.